Listed here are 16 T cell receptor beta chains from one sample, sequenced in a study of regulatory T cells in long-lasting Graves disease (dated by TCRdb to 2020 to 2022). Receptor libraries were prepared by multiplex PCR. Instrument used: Illumina HiSeq 4000. iRepertoire HTBI primers and Arm-PCR amplification of CDR3 regions were used to construct TCR beta libraries. TCRdb redid the processing of the public reads, applying fastp at Q25 and MiXCR, and retained in-frame beta chains. Duplicate CDR3 protein sequences are folded into a single record with the most common DNA and genes. Counted in this sample were under 700,000 distinct CDR3 sequences; about 16% of them appeared once. Of the sample, just under 25% falls within the top ten clones. Sample time point, as interpreted from the label and publication: newly diagnosed GD, antithyroid drugs for less than 3 months. For both TCR sequencing and RNA sequencing, RNA was extracted from PBMCs in TRIzol.

The same specimen was also included in a second study, on T cells in Graves' hyperthyroidism and ophthalmopathy.

Specimen: peripheral blood mononuclear cells (PBMCs), collected at new diagnosis, from a patient treated with antithyroid drugs. These TCRs come from a woman aged 35-65 years with Graves disease. Donor details come from another sample of the same person, matched by shared clones.

This clonotype has ten or more counts. V gene TRBV12-3 or TRBV12-4 combines with J gene TRBJ2-1, with unresolved D. V shed 4 bases and J shed 6 bases, with 4 bases lying between them. This CDR3 is 11 amino acids long. The CDR3 nucleotides read TGTGCCAGCAGTTCTATCAATGAGCAGTTCTTC. Residues: CASSSINEQFF.

V gene TRBV6-1 combines with J gene TRBJ1-1; TRBD1 agrees at 9 bases. With V trimmed by 10 bases and J by 2 bases, 8 bases remained unmatched. The CDR3 has 14 residues. Germline loops: CDR1 MNHNS, CDR2 SASEGT. CDR3 DNA sequence: TGTGCCACCCGCACAGGGGGCTATAACACTGAAGCTTTCTTT. It translates to CATRTGGYNTEAFF.

This clonotype was seen ten or more times. This chain joins TRBV3-1 and TRBJ2-7, with D possibly being TRBD1 (6 bases). The CDR3 loop spans 14 amino acids. V dropped 4 bases and J dropped 0 bases, with 10 bases sitting between them. Per the germline V gene, CDR1 is LGHDT and CDR2 is YNNKEL (reference sequence). In nucleotides, the CDR3 is TGTGCCAGCAGCCCTAGGACAGTCTCCTACGAGCAGTACTTC. It codes for CASSPRTVSYEQYF.

Notes on this clonotype: One end of the junction does not line up with germline, which may come from a read error. The CDR3 DNA reads TGTGCCAGCAGTCTTAGCGGGGGCTACAATGAGCAGATCTTC. It encodes CASSLSGGYNEQIF. This chain uses TRBV3-1 with TRBJ2-1; 9 bases fit TRBD2. The germline CDR1 and CDR2 sequences are LGHDT and YNNKEL (reference sequence). This CDR3 has 14 amino acids.

The sample holds many counts of this clonotype. This chain uses TRBV28 with TRBJ2-7; 7 bases map to TRBD1. J was trimmed by 3 bases and V by 1 base; bases with no gene match: 6. The germline gives CDR1 MDHEN, CDR2 SYDVKM. CDR3 length: 15 amino acids. The CDR3 sequence: CASSLSVTGSYEQYF. The CDR3 DNA follows: TGTGCCAGCAGTTTATCAGTGACAGGGAGCTACGAGCAGTACTTC.

The chain has TRBV5-1 and TRBJ2-2; TRBD2 aligns across 10 bases. After removal of 5 bases from V and 6 bases from J, the junction contained 4 bases not matched to a gene. Germline V gene data show CDR1 as SGHRS and CDR2 as YFSETQ. The CDR3 consists of 14 residues. The CDR3 nucleotides read TGCGCCAGCAGAAAGGGACTAGCGTCCGGGGAGCTGTTTTTT. It specifies CASRKGLASGELFF.

This clonotype was seen a few times. The chain carries TRBV7-2 and TRBJ2-1, with D perhaps TRBD1 (6 bases). The V end lost 7 bases, the J end lost 3 bases, and 16 bases lay between the germline ends. The length of the CDR3 is 15 residues. Germline assignment: CDR1 SGHTA and CDR2 FQGNSA. The CDR3 spells CASTLQGGIYNEQFF. The CDR3 coding sequence is TGTGCCAGCACCCTCCAAGGGGGTATCTACAATGAGCAGTTCTTC.

This clonotype was found many times. The chain joins TRBV6-2 or TRBV6-3 to TRBJ1-2, with D possibly matching TRBD1 (5 bases). The CDR3 is made up of 18 amino acids. The germline V and J ends were trimmed by 2 bases and 5 bases, with 24 bases remaining between them. The germline gives CDR1 MNHEY, CDR2 SVGEGT. The CDR3 coding sequence is TGTGCCAGCAGTTACAGGGGAGCTAGCGGGGGGAGAGCGTATGGCTACACCTTC. This encodes CASSYRGASGGRAYGYTF.

This clonotype was seen ten or more times. The rearrangement links TRBV2 to TRBJ1-5; no clear D gene. V was trimmed by 1 base and J by 4 bases, leaving 5 bases between them. The CDR3 runs to 13 residues. Looked up from germline, CDR1 is SNHLY and CDR2 is FYNNEI. CDR3 nucleotide sequence: TGTGCCAGCAGTGAAGAACCTAATCAGCCCCAGCATTTT. It yields the protein CASSEEPNQPQHF.

This clonotype was seen many times. The chain recombines TRBV5-1 with TRBJ1-6; 7 bases line up with TRBD1. J was trimmed by 9 bases and V by 0 bases; bases with no gene match: 9. The CDR3 extends over 16 amino acids. The germline CDR1 and CDR2 sequences are SGHRS and YFSETQ. CDR3 sequence: CASSLVGTASSSPLHF. CDR3 coding DNA: TGCGCCAGCAGCTTGGTCGGGACAGCAAGTAGTTCACCCCTCCACTTT.

This clonotype was recorded many times. The chain joins TRBV19 to TRBJ1-5, with a possible D match to TRBD1 (5 bases). The CDR3 runs 13 residues. V shed 3 bases and J shed 2 bases, with 5 bases lying between them. CDR1 LNHDA and CDR2 SQIVND come from the germline V gene (reference sequence). The CDR3 region is CASSIRGNQPQHF. CDR3 nucleotides: TGTGCCAGTAGTATCAGGGGCAATCAGCCCCAGCATTTT.

This clonotype has a count of ten or more. The V and J genes are TRBV5-1 and TRBJ1-2, with a weak D call TRBD1 (5 bases). CDR1 SGHRS and CDR2 YFSETQ come from the germline V gene. Trimming took 3 bases from V and 6 from J, leaving 6 bases between them. The CDR3 runs 11 residues. The chain's CDR3 is CASSWGDGYTF. DNA for the CDR3: TGCGCCAGCAGCTGGGGGGATGGCTACACCTTC.

A word on this clonotype: One end of the junction is discordant with germline, which a read error may explain. V and J are TRBV19 and TRBJ1-2; weak D call: TRBD1 (5 bases). Germline CDR1 and CDR2: LNHDA and SQIVND (reference sequence). This CDR3 spans 12 amino acids. CDR3 amino acids: CASTSGHYGHTF. The DNA of the CDR3 is TGTGCCAGTACCTCGGGGCACTATGGCCACACCTTC.

Comments on this clonotype: Sequence at one end of the junction differs from germline and may be a read error. V gene TRBV12-3 or TRBV12-4 combines with J gene TRBJ1-5; no clear D. The CDR3 has 13 amino acids. DNA of the CDR3: TGTGCCAGCAGTTTTGGCAACAATCAGCCCCGGCATTTT. This sequence encodes CASSFGNNQPRHF.

This clonotype has a count of ten or more. The V call is TRBV5-1, the J call TRBJ2-7; 12 positions match TRBD1. The junction had 4 bases not matched to a gene; V was cut back by 0 bases and J by 9 bases. Germline V lookup: CDR1 SGHRS, CDR2 YFSETQ. This CDR3 spans 14 amino acids. The CDR3 coding sequence is TGCGCCAGCAGCTTGGATCCGGGACAGGGGGCGCAGTACTTC. It specifies CASSLDPGQGAQYF.

This clonotype was recorded a few times. The gene calls are TRBV20-1 and TRBJ2-5; D is possibly TRBD1 (6 bases). Looked up from germline, CDR1 is DFQATT and CDR2 is SNEGSKA (reference sequence). V gave up 6 bases and J gave up 5 bases, with 13 bases separating them. CDR3 length: 12 amino acids. This chain's CDR3 is CSADTGIETQYF. CDR3 in DNA: TGCAGTGCCGATACAGGGATCGAGACCCAGTACTTC.